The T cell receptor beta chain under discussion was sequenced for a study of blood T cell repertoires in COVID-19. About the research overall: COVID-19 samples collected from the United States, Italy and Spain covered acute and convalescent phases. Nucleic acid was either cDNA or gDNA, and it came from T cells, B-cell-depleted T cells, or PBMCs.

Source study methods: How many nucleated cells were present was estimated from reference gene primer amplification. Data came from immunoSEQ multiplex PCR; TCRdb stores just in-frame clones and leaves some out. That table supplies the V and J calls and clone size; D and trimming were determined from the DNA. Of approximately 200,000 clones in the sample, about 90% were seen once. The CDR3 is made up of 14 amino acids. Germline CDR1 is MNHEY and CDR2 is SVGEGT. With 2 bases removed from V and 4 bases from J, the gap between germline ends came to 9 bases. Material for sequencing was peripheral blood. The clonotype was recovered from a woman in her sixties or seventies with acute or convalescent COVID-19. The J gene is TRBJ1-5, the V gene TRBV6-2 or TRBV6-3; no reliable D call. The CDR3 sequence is CASSYVGMNQPQHF. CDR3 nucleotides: TGTGCCAGCAGTTACGTCGGGATGAATCAGCCCCAGCATTTT.